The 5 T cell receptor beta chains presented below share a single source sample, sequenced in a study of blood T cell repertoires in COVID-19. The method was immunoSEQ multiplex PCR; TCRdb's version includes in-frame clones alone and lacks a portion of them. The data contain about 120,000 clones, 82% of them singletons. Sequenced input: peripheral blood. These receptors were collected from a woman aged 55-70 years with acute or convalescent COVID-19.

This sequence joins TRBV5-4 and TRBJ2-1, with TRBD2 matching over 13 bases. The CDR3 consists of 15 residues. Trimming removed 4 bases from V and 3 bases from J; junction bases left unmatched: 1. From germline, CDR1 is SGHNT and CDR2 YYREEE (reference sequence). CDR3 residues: CASSRTSGGYNEQFF. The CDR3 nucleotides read TGTGCCAGCAGCCGGACTAGCGGGGGCTACAATGAGCAGTTCTTC.

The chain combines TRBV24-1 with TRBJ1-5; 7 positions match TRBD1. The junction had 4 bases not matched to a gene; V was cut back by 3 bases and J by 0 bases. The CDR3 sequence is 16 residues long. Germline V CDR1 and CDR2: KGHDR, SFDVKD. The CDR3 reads CATSDGTDYSNQPQHF. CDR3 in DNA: TGTGCCACCAGTGATGGGACAGATTATAGCAATCAGCCCCAGCATTTT.

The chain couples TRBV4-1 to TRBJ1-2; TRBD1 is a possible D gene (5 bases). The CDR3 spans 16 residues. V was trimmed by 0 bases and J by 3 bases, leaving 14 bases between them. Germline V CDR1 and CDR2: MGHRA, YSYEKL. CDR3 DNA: TGCGCCAGCAGCCAAGATTTAGCAGGGTTAGACTATGGCTACACCTTC. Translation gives CASSQDLAGLDYGYTF.

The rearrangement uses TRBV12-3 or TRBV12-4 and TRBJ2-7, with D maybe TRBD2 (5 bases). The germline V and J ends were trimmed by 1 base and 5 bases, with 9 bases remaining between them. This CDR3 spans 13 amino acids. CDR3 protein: CASSLGGSDEQYF. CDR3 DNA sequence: TGTGCCAGCAGTTTAGGAGGGAGCGACGAGCAGTACTTC.

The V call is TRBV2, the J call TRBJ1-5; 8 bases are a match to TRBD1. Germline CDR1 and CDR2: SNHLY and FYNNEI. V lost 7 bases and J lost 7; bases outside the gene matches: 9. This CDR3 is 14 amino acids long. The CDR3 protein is CASTGQVISQPQHF. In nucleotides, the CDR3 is TGTGCCAGCACGGGACAGGTTATTTCACAGCCCCAGCATTTT.